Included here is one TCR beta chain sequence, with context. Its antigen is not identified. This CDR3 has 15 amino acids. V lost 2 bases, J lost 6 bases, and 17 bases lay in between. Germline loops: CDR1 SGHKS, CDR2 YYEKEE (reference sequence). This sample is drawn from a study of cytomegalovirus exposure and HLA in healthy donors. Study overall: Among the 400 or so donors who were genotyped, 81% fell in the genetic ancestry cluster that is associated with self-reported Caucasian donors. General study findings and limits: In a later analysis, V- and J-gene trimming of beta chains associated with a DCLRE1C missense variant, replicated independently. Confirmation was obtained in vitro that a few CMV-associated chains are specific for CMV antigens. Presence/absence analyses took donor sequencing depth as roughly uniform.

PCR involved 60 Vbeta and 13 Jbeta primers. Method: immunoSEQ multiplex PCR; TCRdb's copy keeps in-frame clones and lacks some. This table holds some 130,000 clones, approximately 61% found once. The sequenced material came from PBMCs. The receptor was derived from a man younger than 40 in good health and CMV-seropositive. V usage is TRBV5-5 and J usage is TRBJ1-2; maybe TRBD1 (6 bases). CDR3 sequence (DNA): TGTGCCAGCAGCTTCACTTCTTTCAAGGGGGATGGCTACACCTTC. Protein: CASSFTSFKGDGYTF.